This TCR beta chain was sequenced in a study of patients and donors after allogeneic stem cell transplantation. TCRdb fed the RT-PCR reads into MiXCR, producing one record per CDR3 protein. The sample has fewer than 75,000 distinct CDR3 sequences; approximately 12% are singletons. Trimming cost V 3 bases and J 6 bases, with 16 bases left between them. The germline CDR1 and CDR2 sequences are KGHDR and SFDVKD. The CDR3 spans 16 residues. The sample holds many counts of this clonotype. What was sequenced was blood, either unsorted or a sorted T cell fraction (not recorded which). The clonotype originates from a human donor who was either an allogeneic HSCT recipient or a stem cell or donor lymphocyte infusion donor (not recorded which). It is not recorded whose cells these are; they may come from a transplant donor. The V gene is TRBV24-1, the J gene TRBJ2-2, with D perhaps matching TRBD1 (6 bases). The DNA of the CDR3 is TGTGCCACCAGTGATCCTTCGACAGGATTACCCGGGGAGCTGTTTTTT. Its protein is CATSDPSTGLPGELFF.